Shown below are 13 T cell receptor beta chains from a single sample sequenced in a study of T-cell memory formation after mild COVID-19. One entry per CDR3 protein, called by TCRdb with MiXCR from the 5' RACE reads. The sample includes over 350,000 distinct CDR3 sequences, 16% seen only once; the top ten take 20% to 25%. Source material: PBMCs or a T cell subset sorted from them (not recorded which). The receptors come from a man younger than 35 who had mild COVID-19 (a few samples of this study predate the infection). Cell type and time point are not known.

The rearrangement links TRBV28 to TRBJ2-1; D possibly corresponds to TRBD1 (5 bases). Germline V gives CDR1 MDHEN, CDR2 SYDVKM. Trimming left V 5 bases short and J 3 bases short, with 14 bases between. CDR3 length: 15 amino acids. Here the CDR3 reads CASSPLRGYYNEQFF. The DNA for the CDR3 is TGTGCCAGCAGTCCTTTAAGGGGTTACTACAATGAGCAGTTCTTC. The variable domain in full, completed from reference TRBV28 and TRBJ2-1, reads DVKVTQSSRYLVKRTGEKVFLECVQDMDHENMFWYRQDPGLGLRLIYFSYDVKMKEKGDIPEGYSVSREKKERFSLILESASTNQTSMYLCASSPLRGYYNEQFFGPGTRLTVL.

The chain joins TRBV2 to TRBJ1-1; D remains unclear. Germline V gene data show CDR1 as SNHLY and CDR2 as FYNNEI. The V gene lost 6 bases and the J gene lost 5 bases, with 13 bases spanning the gap. The CDR3 runs to 13 residues. DNA of the CDR3: TGTGCCAGCAGATTCGGGCCACCGACTGAAGCTTTCTTT. Its translation: CASRFGPPTEAFF.

The chain is built from TRBV9 and TRBJ1-6; TRBD1 agrees at 7 bases. Germline V CDR1 and CDR2: SGDLS, YYNGEE. V dropped 3 bases and J dropped 7; count of bases not matched to a gene: 10. This CDR3 is built from 16 residues. CDR3 nucleotide sequence: TGTGCCAGCAGCGCGGAGGGGGGACAGCCCAATTCACCCCTCCACTTT. Protein sequence: CASSAEGGQPNSPLHF.

A remark on this clonotype: This may be a read error, as it is one base from a much larger clone. The V and J genes are TRBV7-2 and TRBJ1-2, with 7 bases that match TRBD1. V lost 4 bases, J lost 2 bases, and 1 base stayed unmatched. CDR1 and CDR2 (germline): SGHTA, FQGNSA. The CDR3 has 13 amino acids. CDR3 region: CASSSGQNYGYTF. The DNA for the CDR3 is TGTGCCAGCAGCTCGGGACAGAACTATGGCTACACCTTC.

There are a few counts of this clonotype. The V call is TRBV5-1, the J call TRBJ1-1; D may be TRBD1 (5 bases). Trimming took 1 base from V and 5 from J, leaving 9 bases between them. CDR3 length: 13 amino acids. The germline V gene encodes CDR1 SGHRS and CDR2 YFSETQ. CDR3: CASSLSWGTEAFF. In DNA, the CDR3 is TGCGCCAGCAGCTTGAGTTGGGGGACTGAAGCTTTCTTT.

This chain connects TRBV7-9 to TRBJ1-1; D not certain. V was cut by 1 base and J by 6 bases, with 18 bases left in between. The CDR3 totals 16 residues. Germline V CDR1 and CDR2: SEHNR, FQNEAQ (reference sequence). The CDR3 reads CASSLEGGVFLAEAFF. CDR3 coding DNA: TGTGCCAGCAGCTTAGAGGGCGGGGTTTTCTTAGCTGAAGCTTTCTTT.

This chain joins TRBV29-1 and TRBJ1-2; no firm D call. The CDR3 covers 11 residues. The V gene lost 1 base and the J gene lost 13 bases, with 13 bases spanning the gap. The germline CDR1 and CDR2 sequences are SQVTM and ANQGSEA. The CDR3 sequence: CSVEAAGVSTF. CDR3 in DNA: TGCAGCGTTGAAGCGGCGGGAGTGAGCACCTTC. Drawing the rest from reference TRBV29-1 and TRBJ1-2, the complete variable domain is SAVISQKPSRDICQRGTSLTIQCQVDSQVTMMFWYRQQPGQSLTLIATANQGSEATYESGFVIDKFPISRPNLTFSTLTVSNMSPEDSSIYLCSVEAAGVSTFGSGTRLTVV.

The J gene is TRBJ2-7, the V gene TRBV7-9; 11 bases align to TRBD2. This CDR3 contains 15 residues. V dropped 5 bases and J dropped 5; count of bases not matched to a gene: 8. The V gene's germline CDR1 is SEHNR and CDR2 FQNEAQ (reference sequence). CDR3 sequence (DNA): TGTGCCAGCAGCCCTATAGCGGGGGGGACCCACGAGCAGTACTTC. It encodes CASSPIAGGTHEQYF.

The J gene is TRBJ2-1, the V gene TRBV14; no reliable D call. V lost 4 bases and J 10 bases, leaving 17 bases between the germline ends. CDR3 length: 14 amino acids. In germline, CDR1 is SGHDN, CDR2 FVKESK. The CDR3 reads CASSRSLLSGEQFF. The CDR3 nucleotides read TGTGCCAGCAGCCGCTCCCTCCTAAGTGGGGAGCAGTTCTTC.

Worth noting for this clonotype: A junction end diverges from the germline sequence, so it may reflect a read error. Written as DNA, the CDR3 is TGTGCCAGCAGTTTGCTGGGGACAGGGCACTATGGCTTCACCTTC. Protein product: CASSLLGTGHYGFTF. The chain recombines TRBV6-5 with TRBJ1-2, with TRBD1 identical over 9 bases. Looked up from germline, CDR1 is MNHEY and CDR2 is SVGAGI. The CDR3 has 15 residues.

The gene calls are TRBV5-1 and TRBJ2-1; 12 positions agree with TRBD2. V dropped 0 bases and J dropped 0; count of bases not matched to a gene: 1. This CDR3 contains 17 residues. From germline, CDR1 is SGHRS and CDR2 YFSETQ. CDR3 nucleotides: TGCGCCAGCAGCTTGGCGACTAGCGGGAGCTCCTACAATGAGCAGTTCTTC. Protein sequence: CASSLATSGSSYNEQFF.

This chain links TRBV15 with TRBJ2-1; D might be TRBD1 or TRBD2, each matching 5 bases. The CDR3 is made up of 15 amino acids. Germline V gene sequence: CDR1 LNHNV, CDR2 YYDKDF (reference sequence). V was pared by 4 bases and J by 9 bases, with 19 bases between. CDR3: CATSKSRDGGREQFF. DNA of the CDR3: TGTGCCACCAGCAAGTCCCGGGACGGAGGCCGTGAGCAGTTCTTC.

This clonotype was picked up a small number of times. The chain has TRBV11-2 and TRBJ2-5; D may match TRBD1 or TRBD2 (5 bases each). The germline V gene has CDR1 SGHAT and CDR2 FQNNGV. The CDR3 covers 13 residues. V shed 7 bases and J shed 0 bases, with 9 bases lying between them. CDR3 region: CASTEGNQETQYF. DNA for the CDR3: TGTGCCAGCACCGAGGGGAACCAAGAGACCCAGTACTTC.